The present entry profiles one T cell receptor (beta chain) with its context. What it recognizes is unknown. UMIs were included in TCR beta cDNA generated by 5'RACE template switching. From its re-call of the 5' RACE reads, TCRdb lists each CDR3 protein once, without DNA. In total, the table holds around 550,000 distinct CDR3 sequences. The source of the sample is a study of T cells expressing NK-cell markers. The wider study: In the group of eight sequenced donors, seven were HCMV-seropositive and one was seronegative. Study-level findings and limits: Dominant NKG2C+ clonotypes in roughly 6 donors made up roughly 1.0-7.0% of CD8+ T cells.

CDR1 DFQATT and CDR2 SNEGSKA come from the germline V gene (reference sequence). The CDR3 is made up of 15 amino acids. The chain joins TRBV20-1 to TRBJ1-6; TCRdb's D call, TRBD1, is unchecked because there is no DNA. This TCR was sampled from a man aged 18 to 30 in good health. The sample comprised blood T cells: a sorted CD56 or NKG2C T cell subset, CD4+ or CD8+ T cells, or bulk PBMC T cells (not recorded which). The chain's CDR3 is CSANLEGTGVFSLHF.